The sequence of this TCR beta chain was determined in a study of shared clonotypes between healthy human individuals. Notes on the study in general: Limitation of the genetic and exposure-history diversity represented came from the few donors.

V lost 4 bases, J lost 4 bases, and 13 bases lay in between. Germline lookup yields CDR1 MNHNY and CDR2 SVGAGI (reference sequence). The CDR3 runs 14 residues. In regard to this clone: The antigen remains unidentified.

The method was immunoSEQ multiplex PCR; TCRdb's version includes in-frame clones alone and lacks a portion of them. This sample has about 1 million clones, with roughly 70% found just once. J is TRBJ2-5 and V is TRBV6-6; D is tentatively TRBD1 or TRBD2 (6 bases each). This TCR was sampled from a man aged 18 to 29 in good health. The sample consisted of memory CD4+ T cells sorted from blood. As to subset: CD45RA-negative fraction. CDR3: CASSLVEGGETQYF. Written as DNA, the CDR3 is TGTGCCAGCAGTTTGGTGGAGGGGGGAGAGACCCAGTACTTC.